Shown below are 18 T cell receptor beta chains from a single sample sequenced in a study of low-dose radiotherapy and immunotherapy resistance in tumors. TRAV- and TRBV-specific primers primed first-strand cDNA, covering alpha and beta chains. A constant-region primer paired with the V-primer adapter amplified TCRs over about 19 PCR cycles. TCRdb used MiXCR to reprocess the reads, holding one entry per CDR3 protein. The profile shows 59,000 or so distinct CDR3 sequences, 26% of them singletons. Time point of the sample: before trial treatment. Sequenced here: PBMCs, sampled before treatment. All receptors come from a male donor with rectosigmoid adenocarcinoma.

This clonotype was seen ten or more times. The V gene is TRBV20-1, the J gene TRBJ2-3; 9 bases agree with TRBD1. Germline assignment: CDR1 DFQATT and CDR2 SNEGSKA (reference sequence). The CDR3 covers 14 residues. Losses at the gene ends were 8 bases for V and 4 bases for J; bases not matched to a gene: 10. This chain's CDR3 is CSLTGQGSPDTQYF. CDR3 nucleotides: TGCAGTCTTACCGGACAGGGGAGCCCAGATACGCAGTATTTT.

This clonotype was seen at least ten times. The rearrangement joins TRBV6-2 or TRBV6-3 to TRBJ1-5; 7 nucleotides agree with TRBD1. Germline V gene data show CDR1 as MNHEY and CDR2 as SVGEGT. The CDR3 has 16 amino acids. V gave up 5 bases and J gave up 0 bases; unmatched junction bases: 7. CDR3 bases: TGTGCCAGCAGTGAAGGGGGCCAGTATAGCAATCAGCCCCAGCATTTT. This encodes CASSEGGQYSNQPQHF.

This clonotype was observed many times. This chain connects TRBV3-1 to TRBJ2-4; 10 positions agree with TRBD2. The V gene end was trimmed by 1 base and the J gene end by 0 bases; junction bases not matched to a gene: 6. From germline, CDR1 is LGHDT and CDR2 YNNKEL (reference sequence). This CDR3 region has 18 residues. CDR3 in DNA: TGTGCCAGCAGCCAAGTGACTAGCGGGCAACTAGCCAAAAACATTCAGTACTTC. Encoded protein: CASSQVTSGQLAKNIQYF.

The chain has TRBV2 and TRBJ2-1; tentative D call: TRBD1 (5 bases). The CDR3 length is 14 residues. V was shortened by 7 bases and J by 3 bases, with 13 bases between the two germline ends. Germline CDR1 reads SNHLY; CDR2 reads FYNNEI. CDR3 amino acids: CASTVDSDYNEQFF. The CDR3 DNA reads TGTGCCAGCACTGTAGACAGTGACTACAATGAGCAGTTCTTC.

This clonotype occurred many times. CDR3 protein: CATSRESSGSNEQFF. The CDR3 DNA follows: TGTGCCACCAGCAGAGAATCTAGCGGGAGCAATGAGCAGTTCTTC. The gene calls are TRBV15 and TRBJ2-1; 10 nucleotides line up with TRBD2. CDR1 LNHNV and CDR2 YYDKDF come from the germline V gene (reference sequence). Trimming at V came to 0 bases and at J to 6 bases, leaving 2 bases not matched to a gene. The CDR3 is 15 residues long.

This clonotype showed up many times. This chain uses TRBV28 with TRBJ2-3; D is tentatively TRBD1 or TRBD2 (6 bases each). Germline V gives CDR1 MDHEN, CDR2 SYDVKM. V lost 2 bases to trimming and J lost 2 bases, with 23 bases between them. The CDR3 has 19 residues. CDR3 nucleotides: TGTGCCAGCAGTTTAGGGCGGGCTAGCGCGACAGGAACCACAGATACGCAGTATTTT. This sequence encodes CASSLGRASATGTTDTQYF.

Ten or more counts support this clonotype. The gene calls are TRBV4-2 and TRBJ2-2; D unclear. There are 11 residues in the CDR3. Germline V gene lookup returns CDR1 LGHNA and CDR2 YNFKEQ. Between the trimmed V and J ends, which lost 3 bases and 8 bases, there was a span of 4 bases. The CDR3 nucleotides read TGTGCCAGCAGCCAGGGAGGGGAGCTGTTTTTT. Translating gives CASSQGGELFF.

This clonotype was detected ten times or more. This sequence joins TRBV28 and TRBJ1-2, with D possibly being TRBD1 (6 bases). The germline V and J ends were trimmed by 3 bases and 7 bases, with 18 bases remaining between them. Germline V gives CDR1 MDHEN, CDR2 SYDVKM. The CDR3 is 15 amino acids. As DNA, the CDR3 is TGTGCCAGCAGTTTGTCGGCAGGGGATGTTCTTGGCTACACCTTC. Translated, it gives CASSLSAGDVLGYTF.

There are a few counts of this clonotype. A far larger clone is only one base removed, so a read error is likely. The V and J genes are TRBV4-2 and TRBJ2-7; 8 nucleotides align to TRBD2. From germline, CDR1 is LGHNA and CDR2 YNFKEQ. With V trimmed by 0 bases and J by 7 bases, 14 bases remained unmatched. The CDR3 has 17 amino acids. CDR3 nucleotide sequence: TGTGCCAGCAGCCAAGAAGGAGGGACTAGTCCCCCCAATGAGCAGTACTTC. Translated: CASSQEGGTSPPNEQYF.

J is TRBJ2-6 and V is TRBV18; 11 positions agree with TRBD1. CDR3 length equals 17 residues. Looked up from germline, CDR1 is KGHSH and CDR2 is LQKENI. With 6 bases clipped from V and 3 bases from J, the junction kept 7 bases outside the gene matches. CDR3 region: CASSPGTGGVGANVLTF. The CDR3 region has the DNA TGTGCCAGCTCCCCCGGGACAGGGGGAGTTGGGGCCAACGTCCTGACTTTC.

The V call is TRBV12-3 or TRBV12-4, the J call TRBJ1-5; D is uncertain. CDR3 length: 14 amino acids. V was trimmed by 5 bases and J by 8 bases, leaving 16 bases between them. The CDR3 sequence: CASSALGGREPQHF. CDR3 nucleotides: TGTGCCAGCAGTGCCTTGGGAGGGAGAGAGCCCCAGCATTTT.

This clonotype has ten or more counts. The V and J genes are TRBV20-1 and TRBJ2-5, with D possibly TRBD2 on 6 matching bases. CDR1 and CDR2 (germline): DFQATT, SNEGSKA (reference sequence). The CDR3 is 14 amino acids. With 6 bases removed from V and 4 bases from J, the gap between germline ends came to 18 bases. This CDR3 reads CSAPRRAKGETQYF. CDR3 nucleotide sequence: TGCAGTGCGCCTCGGAGGGCGAAGGGAGAGACCCAGTACTTC.

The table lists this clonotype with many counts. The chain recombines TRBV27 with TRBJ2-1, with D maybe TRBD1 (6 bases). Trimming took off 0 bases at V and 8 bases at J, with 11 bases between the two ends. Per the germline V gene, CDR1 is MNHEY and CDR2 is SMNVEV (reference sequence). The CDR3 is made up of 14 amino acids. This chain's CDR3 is CASSLSAGVDEQFF. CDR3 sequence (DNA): TGTGCCAGCAGTTTATCGGCAGGGGTCGATGAGCAGTTCTTC.

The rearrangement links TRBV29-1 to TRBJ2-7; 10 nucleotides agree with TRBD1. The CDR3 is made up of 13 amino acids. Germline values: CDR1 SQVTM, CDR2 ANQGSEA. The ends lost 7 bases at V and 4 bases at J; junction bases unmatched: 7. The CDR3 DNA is TGCAGCGCATCCGGGACAGGGGTGTACGAGCAGTACTTC. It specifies CSASGTGVYEQYF.

The CDR3 DNA follows: TGTGCCAGCAGCTTAGAGGGGGGGCCCTACAATGAGCAGTTCTTC. Translating it yields CASSLEGGPYNEQFF. The chain is built from TRBV11-2 and TRBJ2-1, with D possibly TRBD2 on 7 matching bases. Germline V gives CDR1 SGHAT, CDR2 FQNNGV. V gave up 0 bases and J gave up 2 bases, with 8 bases separating them. The CDR3 consists of 15 residues.

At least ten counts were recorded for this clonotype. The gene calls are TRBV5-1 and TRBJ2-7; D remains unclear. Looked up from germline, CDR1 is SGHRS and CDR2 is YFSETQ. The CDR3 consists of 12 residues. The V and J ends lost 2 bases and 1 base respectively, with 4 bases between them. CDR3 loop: CASSFGSYEQYF. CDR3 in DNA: TGCGCCAGCAGCTTCGGATCCTACGAGCAGTACTTC. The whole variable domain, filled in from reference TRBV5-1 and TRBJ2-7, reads KAGVTQTPRYLIKTRGQQVTLSCSPISGHRSVSWYQQTPGQGLQFLFEYFSETQRNKGNFPGRFSGRQFSNSRSEMNVSTLELGDSALYLCASSFGSYEQYFGPGTRLTVT.

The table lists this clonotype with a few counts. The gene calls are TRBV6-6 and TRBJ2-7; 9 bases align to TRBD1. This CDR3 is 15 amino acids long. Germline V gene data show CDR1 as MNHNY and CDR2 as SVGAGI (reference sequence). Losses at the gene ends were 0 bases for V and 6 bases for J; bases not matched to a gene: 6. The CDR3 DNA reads TGTGCCAGCAGTTACTCGCAGGGACAGGGTGCCGAGCAGTACTTC. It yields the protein CASSYSQGQGAEQYF.

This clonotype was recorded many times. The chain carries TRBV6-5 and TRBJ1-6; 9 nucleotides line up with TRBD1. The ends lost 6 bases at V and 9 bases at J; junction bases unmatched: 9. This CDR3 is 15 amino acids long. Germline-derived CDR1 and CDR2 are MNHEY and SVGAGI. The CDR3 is CASSWGGQGGSPLHF. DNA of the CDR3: TGTGCCAGCAGCTGGGGGGGACAGGGAGGTTCACCCCTCCACTTT.